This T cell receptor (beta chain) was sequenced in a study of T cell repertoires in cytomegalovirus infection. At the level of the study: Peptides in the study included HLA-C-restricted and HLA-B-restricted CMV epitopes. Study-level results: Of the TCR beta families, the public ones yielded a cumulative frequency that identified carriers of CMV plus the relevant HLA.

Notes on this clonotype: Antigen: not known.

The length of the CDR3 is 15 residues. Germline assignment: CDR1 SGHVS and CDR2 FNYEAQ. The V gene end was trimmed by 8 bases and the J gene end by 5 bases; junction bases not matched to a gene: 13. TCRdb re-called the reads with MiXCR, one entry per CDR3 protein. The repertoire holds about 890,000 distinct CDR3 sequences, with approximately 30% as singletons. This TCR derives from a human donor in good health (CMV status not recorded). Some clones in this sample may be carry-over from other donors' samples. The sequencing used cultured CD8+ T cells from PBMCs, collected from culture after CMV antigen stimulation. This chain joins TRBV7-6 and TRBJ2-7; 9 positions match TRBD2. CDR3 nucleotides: TGTGCCAGCGGCTCGAGGGGGACTAGCAGCAACGAGCAGTACTTC. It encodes CASGSRGTSSNEQYF.